This T cell receptor (beta chain) was retrieved from a study of blood T cell repertoires in COVID-19. Study-wide background: Researchers got acute and convalescent COVID-19 samples from the United States, Italy and Spain. T cells, B-cell-depleted T cells, or PBMCs provided the cDNA or gDNA that served as material.

Source study methods: Reference gene primer amplification gave nucleated cell count estimates. The protocol was immunoSEQ multiplex PCR, while the TCRdb copy is restricted to in-frame clones and leaves out a portion. V and J calls and clone size follow that table, whereas D and trimming were derived from the DNA. Here the sample spans about 170,000 clones, 84% being singletons. Looked up from germline, CDR1 is SEHNR and CDR2 is FQNEAQ (reference sequence). The ends were cut back, 1 base at V and 7 bases at J, with 13 bases in the middle. CDR3 length: 14 amino acids. The sequenced material came from peripheral blood. This sequence was found in a human donor with acute or convalescent COVID-19. The donor label of this sample is uncertain. The rearrangement joins TRBV7-9 to TRBJ1-2, with a tentative D call TRBD1 (6 bases). The CDR3 loop reads CASSLGRGARGYTF. The CDR3 coding sequence is TGTGCCAGCAGCTTAGGTCGGGGGGCACGTGGCTACACCTTC. Full variable domain (remainder filled in from reference TRBV7-9 and TRBJ1-2): DTGVSQNPRHKITKRGQNVTFRCDPISEHNRLYWYRQTLGQGPEFLTYFQNEAQLEKSRLLSDRFSAERPKGSFSTLEIQRTEQGDSAMYLCASSLGRGARGYTFGSGTRLTVV.